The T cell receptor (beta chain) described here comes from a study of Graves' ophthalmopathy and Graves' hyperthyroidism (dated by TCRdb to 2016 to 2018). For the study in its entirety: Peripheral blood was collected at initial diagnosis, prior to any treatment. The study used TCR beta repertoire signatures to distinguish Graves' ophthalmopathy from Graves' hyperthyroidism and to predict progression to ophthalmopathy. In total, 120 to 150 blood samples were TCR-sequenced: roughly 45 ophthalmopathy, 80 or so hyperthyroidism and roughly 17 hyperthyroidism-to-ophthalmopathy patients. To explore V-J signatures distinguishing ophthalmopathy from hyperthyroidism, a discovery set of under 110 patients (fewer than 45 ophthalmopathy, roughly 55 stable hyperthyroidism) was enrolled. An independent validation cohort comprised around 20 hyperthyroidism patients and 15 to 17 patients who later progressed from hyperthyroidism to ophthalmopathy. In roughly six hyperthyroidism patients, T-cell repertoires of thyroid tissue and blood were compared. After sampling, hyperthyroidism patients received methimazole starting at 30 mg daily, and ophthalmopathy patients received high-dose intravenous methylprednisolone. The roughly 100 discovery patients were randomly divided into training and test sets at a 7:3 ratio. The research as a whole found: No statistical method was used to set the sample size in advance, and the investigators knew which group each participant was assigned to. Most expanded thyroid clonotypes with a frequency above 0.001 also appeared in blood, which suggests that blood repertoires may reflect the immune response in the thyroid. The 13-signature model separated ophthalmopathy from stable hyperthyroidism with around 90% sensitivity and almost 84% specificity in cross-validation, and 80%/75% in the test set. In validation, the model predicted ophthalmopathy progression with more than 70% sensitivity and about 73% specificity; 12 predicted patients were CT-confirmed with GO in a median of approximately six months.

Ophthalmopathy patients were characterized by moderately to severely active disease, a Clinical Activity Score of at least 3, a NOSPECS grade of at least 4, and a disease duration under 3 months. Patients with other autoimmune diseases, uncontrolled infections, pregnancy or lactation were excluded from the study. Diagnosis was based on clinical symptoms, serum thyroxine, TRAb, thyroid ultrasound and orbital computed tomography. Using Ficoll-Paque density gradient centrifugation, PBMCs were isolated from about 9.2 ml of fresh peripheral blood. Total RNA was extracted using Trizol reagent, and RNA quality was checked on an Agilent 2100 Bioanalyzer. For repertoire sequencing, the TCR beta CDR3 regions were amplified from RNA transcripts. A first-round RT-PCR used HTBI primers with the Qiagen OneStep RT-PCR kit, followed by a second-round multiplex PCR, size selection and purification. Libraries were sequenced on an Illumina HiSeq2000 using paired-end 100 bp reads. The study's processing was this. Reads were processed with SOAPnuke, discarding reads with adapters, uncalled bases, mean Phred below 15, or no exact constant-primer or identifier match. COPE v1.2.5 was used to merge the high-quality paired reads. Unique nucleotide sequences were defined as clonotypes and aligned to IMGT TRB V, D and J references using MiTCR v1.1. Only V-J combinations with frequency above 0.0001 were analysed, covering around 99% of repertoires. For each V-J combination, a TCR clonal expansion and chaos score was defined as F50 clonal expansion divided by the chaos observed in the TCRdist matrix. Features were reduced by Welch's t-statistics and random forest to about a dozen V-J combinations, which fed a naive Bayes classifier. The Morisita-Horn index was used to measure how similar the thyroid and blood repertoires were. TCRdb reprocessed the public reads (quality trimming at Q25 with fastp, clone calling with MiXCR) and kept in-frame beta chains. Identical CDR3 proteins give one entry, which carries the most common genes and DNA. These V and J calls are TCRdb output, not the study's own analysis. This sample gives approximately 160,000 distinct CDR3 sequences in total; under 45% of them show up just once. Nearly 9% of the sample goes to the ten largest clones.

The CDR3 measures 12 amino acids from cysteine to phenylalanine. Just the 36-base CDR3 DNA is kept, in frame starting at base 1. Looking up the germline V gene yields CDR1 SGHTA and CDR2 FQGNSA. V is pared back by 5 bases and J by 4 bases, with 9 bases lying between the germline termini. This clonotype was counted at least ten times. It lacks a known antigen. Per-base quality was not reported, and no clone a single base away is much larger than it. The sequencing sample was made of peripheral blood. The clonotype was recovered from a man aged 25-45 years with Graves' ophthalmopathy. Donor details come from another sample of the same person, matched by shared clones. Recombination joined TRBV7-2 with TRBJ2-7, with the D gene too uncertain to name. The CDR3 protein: CASSPQSYEQYF. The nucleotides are TGTGCCAGCAGCCCACAGTCGTACGAGCAGTACTTC.